A selection of T cell receptor beta chains follows, all from one sample in a study of OX40 agonist ivuxolimab in advanced cancers. This table comes from immunoSEQ multiplex PCR, and its TCRdb copy is limited to in-frame clones, with some not included. The sample consists of about 70,000 clones, roughly 80% of them appearing once. The starting material was CD4+ or CD8+ T cells sorted from blood, obtained in a trial of the OX40 agonist ivuxolimab. The origin of the receptors is an adult with an advanced solid tumor such as melanoma, head and neck, liver or kidney cancer. Each CDR3 is given with its conserved first and last residue. The D gene is left open where the match is weak. Where a row states a size, it is once, few, many or the class of an expanded clone; other rows omit it.

>-|TRBV9|TRBJ2-1|-
TGTGCCAGCAGCCTGACGCACGGGAACAATGAGCAGTTCTTC
CASSLTHGNNEQFF
>-|TRBV7-8|TRBJ1-5|-
TGTGCCAGCAGCTTAGCGCGAGTTACAGCCCATCAGCCCCAGCATTTT
CASSLARVTAHQPQHF
>-|TRBV30|TRBJ2-3|-
TGTGCCGGGGAGGCCAGGGGGACAGATACGCAGTATTTT
CAGEARGTDTQYF
>TRBD1|TRBV5-1|TRBJ1-2|-
TGCGCCAGCAGCTTGCGGACAGGGGACGGCTACACCTTC
CASSLRTGDGYTF
>-|TRBV28|TRBJ2-6|-
TGTGCCAGCAGTCCCACAGGGTCTGGGGCCAACGTCCTGACTTTC
CASSPTGSGANVLTF
>-|TRBV4-2|TRBJ2-1|-
TGTGCCAGCAGCCCCCGGGACCCAGGAGAGGGTGAGCAGTTCTTC
CASSPRDPGEGEQFF
>TRBD2|TRBV7-6|TRBJ2-5|-
TGTGCCAGCAGCTTAGCCGGGGCTAGCGGGTTCCAAGAGACCCAGTACTTC
CASSLAGASGFQETQYF
>-|TRBV7-9|TRBJ1-3|once
TGTGCCAGCAGCTTAGCGAGGACGGGAGGAAACACCATATATTTT
CASSLARTGGNTIYF
>-|TRBV10-3|TRBJ1-2|-
TGTGCCATCAGTGGGCCGGGGGACACTCCTAACTATGGCTACACCTTC
CAISGPGDTPNYGYTF
>TRBD2|TRBV7-2|TRBJ2-5|-
TGTGCCAGCAGCTTCGGGAGGGCAGAGACCCAGTACTTC
CASSFGRAETQYF
>-|TRBV5-5|TRBJ1-2|-
TGTGCCAGCAGCTTGGTGCCCCTATCCTCTAACTATGGCTACACCTTC
CASSLVPLSSNYGYTF
>-|TRBV15|TRBJ2-4|-
TGTGCCACCAGCAGGGACAGCGCAGCCAAAAACATTCAGTACTTC
CATSRDSAAKNIQYF
>-|TRBV7-2|TRBJ1-1|-
TGTGCCAGCAGCTCCAGGGGTTGGGAGAACACTGAAGCTTTCTTT
CASSSRGWENTEAFF
>-|TRBV10-1|TRBJ2-1|-
TGCGCCAGCAGACCGGACAGACCTGAGCAGTTCTTC
CASRPDRPEQFF
>-|TRBV25-1|TRBJ2-7|-
TGTGCCAGCAGTGACCGAGGAGCCTCCCGTTACGAGCAGTACTTC
CASSDRGASRYEQYF
>-|TRBV19|TRBJ2-2|-
TGTGCCAGTAACTATCAGGGGGGGCCCGCGTCCACCGGGGAGCTGTTTTTT
CASNYQGGPASTGELFF
>TRBD2|TRBV5-1|TRBJ2-2|-
TGCGCCAGCAGCTTCCTAGCGGGAGGGACCGGGGAGCTGTTTTTT
CASSFLAGGTGELFF
>-|TRBV4-1|TRBJ1-1|-
TGCGCCAGCAGCCAAGAAGCAGGGGCCCCGAACACTGAAGCTTTCTTT
CASSQEAGAPNTEAFF
>-|TRBV6-1|TRBJ2-5|-
TGTGCCAGCACCGGAAGGTGGGAGACCCAGTACTTC
CASTGRWETQYF
>TRBD2|TRBV5-6|TRBJ2-5|-
TGTGCCAGCAGCCCTCGGGGGGGTAGGACGCGAGAGACCCAGTACTTC
CASSPRGGRTRETQYF
>-|TRBV4-1|TRBJ2-5|-
TGCGCCAGCAGCCAGGCGGGACGCCTCCAAGAGACCCAGTACTTC
CASSQAGRLQETQYF
>-|TRBV11-3|TRBJ2-1|-
TGTGCCAGCAGCTTAGATATAGGACAGAGCTCCTACAATGAGCAGTTCTTC
CASSLDIGQSSYNEQFF
>-|TRBV13|TRBJ2-3|-
TGTGCCAGCAGCAGCCGGGACCTCACAGATACGCAGTATTTT
CASSSRDLTDTQYF
>-|TRBV5-4|TRBJ2-5|-
TGTGCCAGCAGCTTGGATTGGGGGCAAGAGACCCAGTACTTC
CASSLDWGQETQYF
>-|TRBV7-2|TRBJ2-1|-
TGTGCCAGCAGCTTAAGGGGGGGCTTAGGTAATGAGCAGTTCTTC
CASSLRGGLGNEQFF
>TRBD1|TRBV9|TRBJ1-2|-
TGTGCCAGCAGCGTAGGGACAGGGGATGGCTACACCTTC
CASSVGTGDGYTF
>-|TRBV7-3|TRBJ2-1|-
TGTGCCAGCAGCTTAGGATACAATGAGCAGTTCTTC
CASSLGYNEQFF
>TRBD1|TRBV10-3|TRBJ2-3|-
TGTGCCATCAGATCTGGACAGGGGGACCTTCCCTCCTTCCAGTATTTT
CAIRSGQGDLPSFQYF
>-|TRBV13|TRBJ1-1|-
TGTGCCAGCAGCACCCCACTATGGGGGTCGACTGAAGCTTTCTTT
CASSTPLWGSTEAFF
>TRBD1|TRBV5-1|TRBJ1-1|-
TGCGCCAGCAGGGAAGGGACAGACACTGAAGCTTTCTTT
CASREGTDTEAFF
>-|TRBV6-5|TRBJ2-5|-
TGTGCCAGCACGGTTGACCCAACAGAGACCCAGTACTTC
CASTVDPTETQYF
>TRBD1|TRBV2|TRBJ1-6|few
TGTGCCAGCAGTGGGGGGACAGGGGAATCACCCCTCCACTTT
CASSGGTGESPLHF
>-|TRBV2|TRBJ1-3|-
TGTGCCAGCACTTTGGGGTATTCAAACACCATATATTTT
CASTLGYSNTIYF
>TRBD2|TRBV6-5|TRBJ2-1|-
TGTGCCAGCAGTTACTCGGCTAGCGGGAGCAATGAGCAGTTCTTC
CASSYSASGSNEQFF
>TRBD2|TRBV6-1|TRBJ2-5|-
TGTGCCAGCAGTGAAGTCGTTCCTAGCGGGGGGACGGAGACCCAGTACTTC
CASSEVVPSGGTETQYF
>TRBD1|TRBV4-2|TRBJ1-2|-
TGTGCCAGCAGCCAAACAGGGGGCTATGGCTACACCTTC
CASSQTGGYGYTF
>-|TRBV19|TRBJ2-3|once
TGTGCCAGTAGTCCATCGGGAGATACGCAGTATTTT
CASSPSGDTQYF
>-|TRBV4-2|TRBJ1-2|-
TGTGCCAGCAGCCAAGAGAGCAGTAGCTACACCTTC
CASSQESSSYTF
>-|TRBV30|TRBJ2-3|-
TGTGCCTGGAGTGTACTTCCAGATACGCAGTATTTT
CAWSVLPDTQYF
>-|TRBV19|TRBJ1-1|-
TGTGCCAGTAGTATTACAGGGAGCACGGAAGCTTTCTTT
CASSITGSTEAFF
>TRBD1|TRBV6-4|TRBJ1-1|-
TGTGCCAGCAGTTATGACAGGGAGGACACTGAAGCTTTCTTT
CASSYDREDTEAFF
>-|TRBV4-3|TRBJ2-1|-
TGCGCCAGCAGCCAGCCTTTAGCGCCGAGCTCCTACAATGAGCAGTTCTTC
CASSQPLAPSSYNEQFF
>-|TRBV10-3|TRBJ1-1|-
TGTGCCATCAGTGGGGCTGGGGCAGGGGTCCCCGAAGCTTTCTTT
CAISGAGAGVPEAFF
>TRBD1|TRBV7-9|TRBJ2-3|-
TGTGCCAGCAGCTTAGGTTCTGGGACAGTGGGTACAGATACGCAGTATTTT
CASSLGSGTVGTDTQYF
>-|TRBV28|TRBJ2-7|-
TGTGCCAGCAGTTCCAGGGACGAGCAGTACTTC
CASSSRDEQYF
>TRBD1|TRBV6-5|TRBJ1-2|-
TGTGCCAGCAGGGAGGGACAGGGAGACTATGGCTACACCTTC
CASREGQGDYGYTF
>TRBD1|TRBV10-3|TRBJ1-1|-
TGTGCCATCAGCGAGGGACAGGGAGGTACTGAAGCTTTCTTT
CAISEGQGGTEAFF
>TRBD1|TRBV19|TRBJ1-4|-
TGTGCCAGTAGCCTCAGGGGGCTTGCGGCTAATGAAAAACTGTTTTTT
CASSLRGLAANEKLFF
>-|TRBV30|TRBJ2-5|-
TGTGCCTGGAGTACTGGTGGGTCGTATGGAGAGACCCAGTACTTC
CAWSTGGSYGETQYF
>-|TRBV25-1|TRBJ2-1|-
TGTGCCAGCAGTGGGCAGGGATCAGATGAGCAGTTCTTC
CASSGQGSDEQFF
>TRBD2|TRBV7-9|TRBJ2-1|-
TGTGCCAGCAGCCCACTAGCGGGGTCCTACAATGAGCAGTTCTTC
CASSPLAGSYNEQFF
>-|TRBV4-1|TRBJ1-1|once
TGCGCCAGCAGCCAAGGGGGTGTTCGCGGAAAAGCTTTCTTT
CASSQGGVRGKAFF
>TRBD2|TRBV7-2|TRBJ2-7|once
TGTGCCAGCAGCTTAGATTCCGGACTAGCGTACGAGCAGTACTTC
CASSLDSGLAYEQYF
>-|TRBV10-3|TRBJ1-1|-
TGTGCCATCAGTGAGTCGACGGGACCGACCTCGTCCGCTTTCTTT
CAISESTGPTSSAFF
>-|TRBV20-1|TRBJ1-3|-
TGCAGTGTCAGGGGCGGGAACACCATATATTTT
CSVRGGNTIYF
>TRBD2|TRBV25-1|TRBJ2-5|once
TGTGCCAGCAGTGAAGGGGACTACGTCCAAGAGACCCAGTACTTC
CASSEGDYVQETQYF
>-|TRBV7-8|TRBJ1-5|-
TGTGCCAGCAGCTCCACCATTAGCAATCAGCCCCAGCATTTT
CASSSTISNQPQHF
>TRBD2|TRBV30|TRBJ2-5|-
TGTGCCTGGGGCACAGGACTAGTCATAGAGACCCAGTACTTC
CAWGTGLVIETQYF
>TRBD1|TRBV7-2|TRBJ1-5|-
TGTGCCAGCAGCCCATTGACAGGGTGGGGTTGGCCCCAGCATTTT
CASSPLTGWGWPQHF
>-|TRBV2|TRBJ1-2|-
TGTGCCAGCAGCCCCGGTCGGGGGCCGGGCGGCTACACCTTC
CASSPGRGPGGYTF